Below, 3 T cell receptor beta chains from the same sample are listed, as sequenced in a study of cytomegalovirus exposure and HLA in healthy donors. Sequencing was performed with immunoSEQ multiplex PCR; in TCRdb, only in-frame clones are kept and a portion is missing. The sample has approximately 220,000 clones; roughly 83% are singletons. The source material was PBMCs. The source of these receptors is a woman in her twenties or thirties in good health and CMV-seropositive.

The chain uses TRBV30 and TRBJ1-2; 10 bases line up with TRBD1. The CDR3 covers 13 residues. The germline CDR1 and CDR2 sequences are GTSNPN and SVGIG (reference sequence). J lost 6 bases, V lost 4 bases, and 5 bases had no gene match. CDR3 nucleotides: TGTGCCTGGAACCGGGACAGGGGCGATGGCTACACCTTC. Its protein product is CAWNRDRGDGYTF.

This chain connects TRBV9 to TRBJ2-7; 8 bases match TRBD2. This CDR3 comprises 15 residues. J gave up 2 bases and V 0 bases, and 4 bases lay outside the gene matches. Germline V gene lookup returns CDR1 SGDLS and CDR2 YYNGEE. The CDR3 loop is CASSVGVAGTYEQYF. CDR3 DNA: TGTGCCAGCAGCGTAGGGGTAGCGGGGACCTACGAGCAGTACTTC. The whole variable domain, filled in from reference TRBV9 and TRBJ2-7, reads DSGVTQTPKHLITATGQRVTLRCSPRSGDLSVYWYQQSLDQGLQFLIQYYNGEERAKGNILERFSAQQFPDLHSELNLSSLELGDSALYFCASSVGVAGTYEQYFGPGTRLTVT.

V gene TRBV11-3 combines with J gene TRBJ2-1; TRBD2 aligns across 7 bases. The CDR3 spans 15 residues. J was trimmed by 6 bases and V by 3 bases; bases with no gene match: 8. CDR1 is SGHNT, CDR2 YENEEA, per germline. This chain's CDR3 is CASSFRGEGLNEQFF. The CDR3 DNA sequence: TGTGCCAGCAGCTTTCGGGGGGAGGGCCTCAATGAGCAGTTCTTC.